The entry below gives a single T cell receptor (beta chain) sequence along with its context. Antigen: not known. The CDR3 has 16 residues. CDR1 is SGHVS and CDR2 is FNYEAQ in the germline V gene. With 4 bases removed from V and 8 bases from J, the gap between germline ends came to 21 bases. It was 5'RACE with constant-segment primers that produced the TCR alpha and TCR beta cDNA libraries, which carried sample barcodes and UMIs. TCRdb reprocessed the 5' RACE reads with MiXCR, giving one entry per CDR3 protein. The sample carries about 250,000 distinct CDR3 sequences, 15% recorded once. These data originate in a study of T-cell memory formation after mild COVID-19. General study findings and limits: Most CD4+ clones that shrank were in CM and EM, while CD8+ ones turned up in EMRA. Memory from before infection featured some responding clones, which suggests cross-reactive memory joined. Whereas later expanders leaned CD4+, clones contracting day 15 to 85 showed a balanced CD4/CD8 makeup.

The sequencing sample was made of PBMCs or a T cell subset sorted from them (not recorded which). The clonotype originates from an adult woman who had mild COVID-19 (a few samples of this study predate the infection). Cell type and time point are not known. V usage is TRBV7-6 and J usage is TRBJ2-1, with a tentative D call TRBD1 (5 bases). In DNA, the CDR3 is TGTGCCAGCAGCTCCGAAGGGGCAGGGATTTGGGATGAGCAGTTCTTC. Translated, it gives CASSSEGAGIWDEQFF.